Each of the 6 T cell receptor beta chains below was sequenced from the same sample in a study of blood T cell repertoires in COVID-19. Assay: immunoSEQ multiplex PCR; the TCRdb copy retains only in-frame clones and omits some. The sample shows under 200,000 clones, approximately 82% of them seen only once. Sequenced: PBMCs or T cells enriched from blood (not recorded which). These receptor sequences come from a woman aged 55-69 years with acute COVID-19.

The gene calls are TRBV19 and TRBJ2-5; 8 bases match TRBD1. Germline lookup yields CDR1 LNHDA and CDR2 SQIVND (reference sequence). J gave up 5 bases and V 5 bases, and 7 bases lay outside the gene matches. CDR3 length equals 14 residues. The CDR3 loop reads CASSPPGGQETQYF. CDR3 DNA: TGTGCCAGTAGTCCGCCAGGGGGCCAGGAGACCCAGTACTTC.

This clone has more than one count but fewer than ten. The chain couples TRBV18 to TRBJ1-1, with 10 bases matching TRBD1. The CDR3 runs to 14 residues. Trimming removed 6 bases from V and 7 bases from J; junction bases left unmatched: 8. The germline CDR1 and CDR2 sequences are KGHSH and LQKENI. CDR3 coding DNA: TGTGCCAGCTCTCGGGGACAGGGGACACTTGAAGCTTTCTTT. It codes for CASSRGQGTLEAFF.

The chain recombines TRBV6-5 with TRBJ2-3, with 10 nucleotides matching TRBD1. This CDR3 spans 15 amino acids. Germline V gene data show CDR1 as MNHEY and CDR2 as SVGAGI. Losses at the gene ends were 5 bases for V and 0 bases for J; bases not matched to a gene: 2. The CDR3 protein is CASSRTGGSTDTQYF. In nucleotides, the CDR3 is TGTGCCAGCAGTCGGACAGGGGGAAGCACAGATACGCAGTATTTT.

In its sample, this clone was seen once. The chain couples TRBV19 to TRBJ2-1, with 8 positions matching TRBD2. Germline loops: CDR1 LNHDA, CDR2 SQIVND (reference sequence). This CDR3 contains 15 residues. J lost 9 bases, V lost 10 bases, and 17 bases had no gene match. The CDR3 sequence is CATRTREERGGEQFF. DNA for the CDR3: TGTGCCACCCGAACGCGGGAGGAGCGTGGAGGTGAGCAGTTCTTC.

This clone was counted a single time. The V call is TRBV19, the J call TRBJ1-2; 9 nucleotides line up with TRBD1. CDR1 is LNHDA, CDR2 SQIVND, per germline (reference sequence). The CDR3 length is 13 residues. V lost 3 bases to trimming and J lost 6 bases; unmatched junction nucleotides: 2. CDR3 sequence: CASSIRQGDGYTF. CDR3 in DNA: TGTGCCAGTAGTATCCGACAGGGGGATGGCTACACCTTC.

This sequence joins TRBV19 and TRBJ1-3, with 11 bases lining up with TRBD1. The germline V gene encodes CDR1 LNHDA and CDR2 SQIVND (reference sequence). The CDR3 has 16 residues. After removal of 6 bases from V and 0 bases from J, the junction contained 4 bases not matched to a gene. The DNA for the CDR3 is TGTGCCAGTAGGGACAGGGGGCCAGGCTCTGGAAACACCATATATTTT. Protein: CASRDRGPGSGNTIYF.